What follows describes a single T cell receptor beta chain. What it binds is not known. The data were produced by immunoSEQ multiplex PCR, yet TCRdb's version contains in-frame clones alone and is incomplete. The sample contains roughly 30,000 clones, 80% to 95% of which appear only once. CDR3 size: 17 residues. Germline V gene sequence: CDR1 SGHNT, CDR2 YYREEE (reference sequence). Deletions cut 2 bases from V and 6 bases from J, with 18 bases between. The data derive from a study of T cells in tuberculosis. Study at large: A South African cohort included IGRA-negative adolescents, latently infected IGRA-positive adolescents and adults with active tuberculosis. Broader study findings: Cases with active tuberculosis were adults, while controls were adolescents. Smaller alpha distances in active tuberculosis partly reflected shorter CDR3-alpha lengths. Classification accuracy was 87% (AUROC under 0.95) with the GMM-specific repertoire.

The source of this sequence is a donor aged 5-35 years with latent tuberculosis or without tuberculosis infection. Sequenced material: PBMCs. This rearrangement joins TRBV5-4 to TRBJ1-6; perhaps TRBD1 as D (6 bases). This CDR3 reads CASSFGGPGRFNSPLHF. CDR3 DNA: TGTGCCAGCAGCTTCGGGGGGCCGGGAAGGTTTAATTCACCCCTCCACTTT.